Each of the 25 T cell receptor beta chains below was sequenced from the same sample in a study of cytomegalovirus exposure and HLA in healthy donors. TCRdb's copy holds only in-frame clones and misses some; the assay was immunoSEQ multiplex PCR. The table lists about 170,000 clones, roughly 90% of them singletons. The source material was PBMCs. Receptor source: a woman aged 18 to 35 in good health and CMV-seronegative.

This sequence joins TRBV6-4 and TRBJ2-2; tentative D call: TRBD2 (6 bases). Looked up from germline, CDR1 is MRHNA and CDR2 is SNTAGT. The CDR3 loop spans 17 amino acids. The V and J ends lost 5 bases and 3 bases respectively, with 19 bases between them. The CDR3 is CASSSYYRGGDTGELFF. Written as DNA, the CDR3 is TGTGCCAGCAGTAGCTACTACAGAGGAGGGGACACCGGGGAGCTGTTTTTT.

This clone was recorded once. The V gene is TRBV10-3, the J gene TRBJ1-1; tentatively, D is TRBD1 (5 bases). The ends were cut back, 0 bases at V and 1 base at J, with 6 bases in the middle. This CDR3 is 14 amino acids long. CDR1 and CDR2 (germline): ENHRY, SYGVKD. CDR3 in amino acids: CAISESTENTEAFF. For the CDR3, the DNA is TGTGCCATCAGTGAGTCGACAGAGAACACTGAAGCTTTCTTT.

V and J are TRBV6-1 and TRBJ2-3; D is unclear. The CDR3 loop spans 14 amino acids. Germline CDR1 reads MNHNS; CDR2 reads SASEGT. Trimming left V 7 bases short and J 0 bases short, with 11 bases between. CDR3 region: CASITARSTDTQYF. The CDR3 region has the DNA TGTGCCAGCATCACCGCGAGAAGCACAGATACGCAGTATTTT.

The chain recombines TRBV18 with TRBJ2-1, with 7 bases lining up with TRBD2. The CDR3 loop spans 15 amino acids. Germline V gives CDR1 KGHSH, CDR2 LQKENI. Germline trimming cut 6 bases from V and 5 bases from J; bases unmatched to any gene: 10. Here the CDR3 reads CASSQRAGLDNEQFF. In nucleotides, the CDR3 is TGTGCCAGCTCCCAACGAGCGGGGTTAGACAATGAGCAGTTCTTC.

The chain carries TRBV7-3 and TRBJ2-2, with D perhaps matching TRBD2 (6 bases). The CDR3 contains 16 residues. Trimming cost V 1 base and J 6 bases, with 15 bases left between them. Per germline, CDR1 SGHTA and CDR2 FQGTGA. CDR3 region: CASSLIGGEVAGELFF. Written as DNA, the CDR3 is TGTGCCAGCAGCTTAATTGGCGGGGAGGTGGCCGGGGAGCTGTTTTTT.

The chain uses TRBV4-3 and TRBJ2-3; 11 positions agree with TRBD1. J lost 4 bases, V lost 1 base, and 4 bases had no gene match. CDR1 is LGHNA, CDR2 YSLEER, per germline. CDR3 length: 16 amino acids. The CDR3: CASSQAPGQGADTQYF. The CDR3 DNA reads TGCGCCAGCAGCCAAGCACCGGGACAGGGGGCAGATACGCAGTATTTT.

This chain uses TRBV5-1 with TRBJ2-6; D is unclear. CDR3 length: 16 residues. Trimming removed 4 bases from V and 0 bases from J, with 11 bases in between. The V gene's germline CDR1 is SGHRS and CDR2 YFSETQ. CDR3 sequence (DNA): TGCGCCAGCAGCCCCATCTCAGGCTCTGGGGCCAACGTCCTGACTTTC. It encodes CASSPISGSGANVLTF.

This clone was seen more than once but under ten times. One end of the junction fails to match germline, which may point to a read error. The chain has TRBV6-5 and TRBJ2-7; 7 bases are a match to TRBD1. Germline CDR1 is MNHEY and CDR2 is SVGAGI. This CDR3 is built from 14 residues. DNA for the CDR3: TGCTCCGTCCGACACGGCCAAACAGGGGACGAGCAGTACTTC. This encodes CSVRHGQTGDEQYF.

The chain has TRBV29-1 and TRBJ2-5; TRBD2 might be the D (6 bases). V was shortened by 2 bases and J by 4 bases, with 11 bases between the two germline ends. CDR1 is SQVTM, CDR2 ANQGSEA, per germline. The CDR3 consists of 13 residues. CDR3 sequence: CSVEWGDLETQYF. In DNA form, the CDR3 reads TGCAGCGTTGAATGGGGGGACCTAGAGACCCAGTACTTC.

This chain uses TRBV6-1 with TRBJ1-2, with 8 positions matching TRBD1. Germline CDR1 reads MNHNS; CDR2 reads SASEGT. The CDR3 covers 13 residues. J was trimmed by 0 bases and V by 11 bases; bases with no gene match: 5. The DNA of the CDR3 is TGTGCCGGAACGACAGGGGCTAACTATGGCTACACCTTC. Translation: CAGTTGANYGYTF.

This chain joins TRBV7-9 and TRBJ2-7; possibly TRBD1 for D (5 bases). Per germline, CDR1 SEHNR and CDR2 FQNEAQ (reference sequence). The length of the CDR3 is 16 residues. Trimming took 3 bases from V and 4 from J, leaving 19 bases between them. CDR3 in amino acids: CASSFLQVGNNYEQYF. CDR3 DNA: TGTGCCAGCAGCTTCCTACAGGTGGGGAATAATTACGAGCAGTACTTC.

The chain links TRBV9 to TRBJ2-7; 7 bases match TRBD1. The CDR3 contains 15 residues. The V segment lost 0 bases and the J segment 0 bases; nucleotides outside the gene matches: 3. The germline V gene has CDR1 SGDLS and CDR2 YYNGEE. The CDR3 region has the DNA TGTGCCAGCAGCGTAGGGGACAGCCTCTCCTACGAGCAGTACTTC. Its protein is CASSVGDSLSYEQYF.

The V call is TRBV5-1, the J call TRBJ1-2; 8 bases agree with TRBD1. Germline assignment: CDR1 SGHRS and CDR2 YFSETQ. This CDR3 comprises 16 residues. Germline trimming cut 2 bases from V and 6 bases from J; bases unmatched to any gene: 12. The CDR3, as DNA: TGCGCCAGCAGCTTCTCTCTAGGACAGGGAGGGGATGGCTACACCTTC. Residues: CASSFSLGQGGDGYTF.

The chain carries TRBV19 and TRBJ1-2; 7 bases agree with TRBD1. The CDR3 spans 15 residues. The V gene end was trimmed by 2 bases and the J gene end by 1 base; junction bases not matched to a gene: 4. Per germline, CDR1 LNHDA and CDR2 SQIVND (reference sequence). The CDR3 DNA follows: TGTGCCAGTAGTATAAGGGGGCTCGTTAACTATGGCTACACCTTC. It specifies CASSIRGLVNYGYTF.

This sequence joins TRBV6-5 and TRBJ1-4; 11 bases are shared with TRBD1. J gave up 6 bases and V 6 bases, and 6 bases lay outside the gene matches. The CDR3 has 15 amino acids. The germline V gene encodes CDR1 MNHEY and CDR2 SVGAGI. The CDR3 reads CASRSGGQGDEKLFF. CDR3 coding DNA: TGTGCCAGCAGATCCGGGGGACAGGGGGATGAAAAACTGTTTTTT.

V is TRBV7-2 and J is TRBJ2-3, with a weak D call TRBD1 (5 bases). V shed 10 bases and J shed 2 bases, with 16 bases lying between them. Looked up from germline, CDR1 is SGHTA and CDR2 is FQGNSA. This CDR3 has 14 amino acids. CDR3 region: CATQTELITDTQYF. DNA for the CDR3: TGTGCCACCCAGACAGAACTAATCACAGATACGCAGTATTTT.

The chain employs TRBV4-1 and TRBJ1-3; maybe TRBD1 (6 bases). Germline assignment: CDR1 MGHRA and CDR2 YSYEKL. The V end was cut by 1 base, the J end by 4 bases, with 14 bases between. CDR3 length: 16 residues. The CDR3 DNA reads as TGCGCCAGCAGCCAAGGGCTACAGGGATCAGGAAACACCATATATTTT. It codes for CASSQGLQGSGNTIYF.

This rearrangement joins TRBV28 to TRBJ1-2, with 8 bases lining up with TRBD1. CDR3 length: 20 amino acids. CDR1 is MDHEN, CDR2 SYDVKM, per germline. Losses at the gene ends were 1 base for V and 3 bases for J; bases not matched to a gene: 19. The CDR3 coding sequence is TGTGCCAGCAGTTTATCTGCTCTACAGGGGGATCAACGAACGGACTATGGCTACACCTTC. Translated: CASSLSALQGDQRTDYGYTF.

CDR3 nucleotide sequence: TGCGCCAGCAGCTTTCTAGCGGGAGGTTCGGCCGGGGAGCTGTTTTTT. Translated: CASSFLAGGSAGELFF. The V call is TRBV5-1, the J call TRBJ2-2; TRBD2 matches at 11 bases. V was pared by 2 bases and J by 6 bases, with 6 bases of the junction left unmatched. Per the germline V gene, CDR1 is SGHRS and CDR2 is YFSETQ. The CDR3 spans 16 residues. Based on the CDR3 plus reference TRBV5-1 and TRBJ2-2, the full variable domain is KAGVTQTPRYLIKTRGQQVTLSCSPISGHRSVSWYQQTPGQGLQFLFEYFSETQRNKGNFPGRFSGRQFSNSRSEMNVSTLELGDSALYLCASSFLAGGSAGELFFGEGSRLTVL.

The chain combines TRBV15 with TRBJ1-5; D is uncertain. V lost 3 bases, J lost 6 bases, and 12 bases lay in between. There are 14 residues in the CDR3. In germline, CDR1 is LNHNV, CDR2 YYDKDF (reference sequence). The CDR3 sequence: CATSRVNIAQPQHF. The CDR3 DNA follows: TGTGCCACCAGCAGGGTTAATATAGCTCAGCCCCAGCATTTT.

V and J are TRBV19 and TRBJ1-4; a possible D gene is TRBD1 (5 bases). The germline V gene encodes CDR1 LNHDA and CDR2 SQIVND (reference sequence). With 5 bases removed from V and 2 bases from J, the gap between germline ends came to 12 bases. The CDR3 sequence is 15 residues long. The CDR3 DNA reads as TGTGCCAGTAGTCTGGTAGGGGCGACTAATGAAAAACTGTTTTTT. Its protein product is CASSLVGATNEKLFF.

The rearrangement joins TRBV28 to TRBJ2-7; maybe TRBD1 (6 bases). This CDR3 region has 14 residues. Germline V CDR1 and CDR2: MDHEN, SYDVKM. V lost 7 bases and J 4 bases, leaving 17 bases between the germline ends. CDR3 sequence: CASTLPGDPYEQYF. The CDR3 DNA follows: TGTGCCAGCACCCTCCCAGGGGATCCTTACGAGCAGTACTTC.

This chain uses TRBV9 with TRBJ1-1; a possible D gene is TRBD1 (6 bases). This CDR3 has 12 amino acids. Per the germline V gene, CDR1 is SGDLS and CDR2 is YYNGEE. V lost 1 base and J 11 bases, leaving 12 bases between the germline ends. The CDR3 nucleotides are TGTGCCAGCAGCGTAAGGGGGGGAGCTGCTTTCTTT. Residues: CASSVRGGAAFF.

The chain uses TRBV10-2 and TRBJ1-6; D unresolved. CDR1 and CDR2 from the germline V gene are WSHSY and SAAADI. CDR3 length: 13 residues. V lost 4 bases, J lost 13 bases, and 14 bases lay in between. The CDR3 loop is CASSVGRRRPLHF. The CDR3 bases are TGCGCCAGCAGTGTGGGCCGGAGGCGTCCCCTCCACTTT.

The rearrangement joins TRBV5-1 to TRBJ1-3, with D possibly TRBD1 on 5 matching bases. Germline lookup yields CDR1 SGHRS and CDR2 YFSETQ. The CDR3 spans 13 residues. V was cut by 5 bases and J by 4 bases, with 10 bases left in between. CDR3 loop: CASRAGQGNTIYF. CDR3 nucleotide sequence: TGCGCCAGCAGGGCAGGGCAAGGAAACACCATATATTTT.